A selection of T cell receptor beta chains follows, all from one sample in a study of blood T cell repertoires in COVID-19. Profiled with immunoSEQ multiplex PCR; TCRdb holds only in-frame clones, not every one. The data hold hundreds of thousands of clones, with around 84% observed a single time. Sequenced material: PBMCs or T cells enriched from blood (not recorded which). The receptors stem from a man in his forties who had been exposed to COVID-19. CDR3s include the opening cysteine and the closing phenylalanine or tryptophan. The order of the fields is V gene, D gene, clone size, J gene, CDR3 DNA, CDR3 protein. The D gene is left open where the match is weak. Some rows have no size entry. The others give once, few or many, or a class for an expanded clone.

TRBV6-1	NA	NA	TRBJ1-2	TGTGCCAGCCGGGGAGGAGGCTTGATCTATGGCTACACCTTC	CASRGGGLIYGYTF
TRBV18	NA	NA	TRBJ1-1	TGTGCCAGCTCACTCCGGGACCCCACAAGGACAGTTGAAGCTTTCTTT	CASSLRDPTRTVEAFF
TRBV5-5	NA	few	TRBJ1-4	TGTGCCAGCAGCTTGGGGAGACCGGCAAAAACTGAAAAACTGTTTTTT	CASSLGRPAKTEKLFF
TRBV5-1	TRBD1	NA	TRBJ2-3	TGCGCCAGCAGCTTGGAGATTACAGGGGGAACAGATACGCAGTATTTT	CASSLEITGGTDTQYF
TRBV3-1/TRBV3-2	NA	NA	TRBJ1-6	TGTGCCAGCACCCCAGGGAATAAGAATTCACCCCTCCACTTT	CASTPGNKNSPLHF
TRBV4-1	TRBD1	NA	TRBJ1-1	TGCGCCAGCACCGACAGGGTCAACACTGAAGCTTTCTTT	CASTDRVNTEAFF
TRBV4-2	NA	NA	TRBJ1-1	TGTGCCAGCAGCCAAGATGGGAGAACTGAAGCTTTCTTT	CASSQDGRTEAFF
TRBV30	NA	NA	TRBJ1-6	TGTGCCTGTGCCTTCGGGATGCCACCCCTCCACTTT	CACAFGMPPLHF
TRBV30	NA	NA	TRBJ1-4	TGTGCCTGGGGCGGGGGAGAAAAACTGTTTTTT	CAWGGGEKLFF
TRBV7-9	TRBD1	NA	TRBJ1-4	TGTGCCAGCAGCTACAGGGGAACCGATGAAAAACTGTTTTTT	CASSYRGTDEKLFF
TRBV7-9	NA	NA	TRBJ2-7	TGTGCCAGCAGCTTAGCGCCCCCGTCGGGCGAGCAGTACTTC	CASSLAPPSGEQYF
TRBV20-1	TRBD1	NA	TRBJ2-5	TGCAGTGCTAGTCCGCACCGGGACAGAAAGAGGGAGACCCAGTACTTC	CSASPHRDRKRETQYF
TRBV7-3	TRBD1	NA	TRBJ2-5	TGTGCCAGCAAGAGGACAGGGTCGGGGGAGACCCAGTACTTC	CASKRTGSGETQYF
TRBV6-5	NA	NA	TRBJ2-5	TGTGCCACTCACGGAGGTCAAGGGGAGACCCAGTACTTC	CATHGGQGETQYF
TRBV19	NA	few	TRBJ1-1	TGTGCCAGTAGTGAAACAGGGAGAACTGAAGCTTTCTTT	CASSETGRTEAFF
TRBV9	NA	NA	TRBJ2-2	TGTGCCAGCAGCCCTAACTCCGGGGAGCTGTTTTTT	CASSPNSGELFF
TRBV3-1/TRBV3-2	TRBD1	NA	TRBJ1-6	TGTGCCAGCAGCCAAGAAATCGACAGGGCGGATTCACCCCTCCACTTT	CASSQEIDRADSPLHF
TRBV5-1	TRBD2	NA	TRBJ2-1	TGCGCCAGCAGCTTGGTTCTAGCGGGAGGGAGCAATGAGCAGTTCTTC	CASSLVLAGGSNEQFF
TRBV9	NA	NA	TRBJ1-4	TGTGCCAGCAGCGTAGGAGGCATCCCCGGGTCTGAAAAACTGTTTTTT	CASSVGGIPGSEKLFF
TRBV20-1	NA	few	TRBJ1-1	TGCAGTGCTAGTAAACCGGGATCGGCGAACACTGAAGCTTTCTTT	CSASKPGSANTEAFF
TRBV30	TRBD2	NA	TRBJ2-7	TGTGCCTGGAAAAATAGCGGGAGCTACGAGCAGTACTTC	CAWKNSGSYEQYF
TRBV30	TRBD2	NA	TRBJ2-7	TGTGCCTGGACTCCCATGGGGGGGGGCTACGAGCAGTACTTC	CAWTPMGGGYEQYF
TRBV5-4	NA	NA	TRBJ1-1	TGTGCCAGCATCTCGAGGAACACTGAAGCTTTCTTT	CASISRNTEAFF
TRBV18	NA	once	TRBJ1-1	TGTGCCAGCTCACCACTACGAGGCAGAAACACTGAAGCTTTCTTT	CASSPLRGRNTEAFF
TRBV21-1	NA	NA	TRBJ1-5	TGTGCCAGCAGCAAAGGGGGTTTTGGGAGCCCTTTGAATCAGCCCCAGCATTTT	CASSKGGFGSPLNQPQHF
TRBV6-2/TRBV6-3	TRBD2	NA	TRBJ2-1	TGTGCCAGCAGTTACACAGCGGGAGGGGTTGAGCAGTTCTTC	CASSYTAGGVEQFF
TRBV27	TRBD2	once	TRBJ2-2	TGTGCCAGCAGTTTACAAGCGGGACCGGTATACGGGGAGCTGTTTTTT	CASSLQAGPVYGELFF
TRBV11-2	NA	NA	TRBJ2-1	TGTGCCAGCAGCTCTCAAGAGAATGAGCAGTTCTTC	CASSSQENEQFF
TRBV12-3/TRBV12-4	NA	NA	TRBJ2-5	TGTGCCAGCAGTTTGGCAGAGACCCAGTACTTC	CASSLAETQYF
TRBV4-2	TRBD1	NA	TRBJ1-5	TGTGCCAGCAGCCAAGATACGGGACAGGGGTTCAATCAGCCCCAGCATTTT	CASSQDTGQGFNQPQHF
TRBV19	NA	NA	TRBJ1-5	TGTGCCAGTAGTTTTCAGACAAATCAGCCCCAGCATTTT	CASSFQTNQPQHF
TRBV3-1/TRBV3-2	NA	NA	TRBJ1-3	TGTGCCAGCAGCCAAGGACAGGTTTTCGGCACCATATATTTT	CASSQGQVFGTIYF
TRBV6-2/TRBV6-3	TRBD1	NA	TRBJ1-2	TGTGCCAGCAGTTACTCGGGGACAGGGGTATCTTATGGAGATGGCTACACCTTC	CASSYSGTGVSYGDGYTF
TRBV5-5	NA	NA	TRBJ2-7	TGTGCCAGCAGCCCTATCCCGGGAGATCTCTACGAGCAGTACTTC	CASSPIPGDLYEQYF
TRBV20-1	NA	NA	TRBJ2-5	TGCAGTGCTAGTCCCCCGGGAGTTGCACAAGAGACCCAGTACTTC	CSASPPGVAQETQYF
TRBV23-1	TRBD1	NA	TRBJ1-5	TGCGCCAGCGGCCTAGACAGGGGCCGCAATCAGCCCCAGCATTTT	CASGLDRGRNQPQHF
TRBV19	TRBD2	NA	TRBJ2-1	TGTGCCAGTCGGACTAGCGGGAGGAATGAGCAGTTCTTC	CASRTSGRNEQFF
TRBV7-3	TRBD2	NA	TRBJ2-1	TGTGCCAGCGGGTTAGCGGGATACAATGAGCAGTTCTTC	CASGLAGYNEQFF
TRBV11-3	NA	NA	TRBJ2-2	TGTGCCAGCCTCCAGGGGTACACCGGGGAGCTGTTTTTT	CASLQGYTGELFF
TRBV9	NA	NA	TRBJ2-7	TGTGCCAGCAGCTTAGGACAGAGCGCCTACCAGCAGTACTTC	CASSLGQSAYQQYF
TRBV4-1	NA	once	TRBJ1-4	TGCGCCAGCAGCCAATTAAGCACAGGAACTAATGAAAAACTGTTTTTT	CASSQLSTGTNEKLFF
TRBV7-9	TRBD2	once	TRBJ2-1	TGTGCCAGCAGCTTTGAGGGGCTAGCGGGGTTCGATGAGCAGTTCTTC	CASSFEGLAGFDEQFF
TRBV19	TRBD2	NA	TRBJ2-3	TGTGCCAGTAGTATTTATGGGGGAGGGTTCACAGATACGCAGTATTTT	CASSIYGGGFTDTQYF
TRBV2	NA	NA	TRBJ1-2	TGTGCCAGCAGTTTTACATCTAACTATGGCTACACCTTC	CASSFTSNYGYTF
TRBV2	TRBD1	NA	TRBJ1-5	TGTGCCAGCAGTGCGGGACAGGGGAATCAGCCCCAGCATTTT	CASSAGQGNQPQHF
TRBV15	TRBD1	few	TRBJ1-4	TGTGCCACCAGCAGGCGGACAGGGGCCGATGAAAAACTGTTTTTT	CATSRRTGADEKLFF
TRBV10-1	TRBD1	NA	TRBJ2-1	TGCGCCAGCAGTGATCGGGACAGGGGAACTTACAATGAGCAGTTCTTC	CASSDRDRGTYNEQFF
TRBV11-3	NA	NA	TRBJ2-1	TGTGCCAGCAGCTTAGACGACAGCTCCTACAATGAGCAGTTCTTC	CASSLDDSSYNEQFF
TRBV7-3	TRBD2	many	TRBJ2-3	TGTGCCAGCAGCTTAGAGGGTCCCGCGGGGGGCCGGTTTAGCACAGATACGCAGTATTTT	CASSLEGPAGGRFSTDTQYF
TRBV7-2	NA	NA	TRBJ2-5	TGTGCCAGCAGCCCTCGACTCGCAACAGAGACCCAGTACTTC	CASSPRLATETQYF
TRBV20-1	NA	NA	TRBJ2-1	TGCAGTGCCCGGACTGATGAGCAGTTCTTC	CSARTDEQFF
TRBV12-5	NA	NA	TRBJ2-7	TGTGCTAGTGGCCCTCCGACAGGTCTATACGAGCAGTACTTC	CASGPPTGLYEQYF
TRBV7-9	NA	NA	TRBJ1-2	TGTGCCAGCAGCCCCGGGGAGCCCTATGGCTACACCTTC	CASSPGEPYGYTF